Listed below are T cell receptor beta chains from one sample, sequenced in a study of cytomegalovirus exposure and HLA in healthy donors. TCRdb keeps only in-frame clones here, not all; method: immunoSEQ multiplex PCR. The data show nearly 110,000 clones, with roughly 73% seen just once and approximately 2.4% held by the top ten. The sequenced material came from PBMCs. These receptors originate from a man aged 35 to 55 in good health and CMV-seronegative. Both conserved end residues are part of each CDR3. D genes are given only for firm matches. Size is stated for part of the rows, as once, few or many counts, or as a class when the clone is expanded.

J,V,size,D,CDR3,DNA
TRBJ1-1,TRBV7-3,once,.,CASSSGQNTEAFF,TGTGCCAGCAGCTCGGGACAGAACACTGAAGCTTTCTTT
TRBJ2-3,TRBV19,.,TRBD2,CASSGEKLAGGLGDTQYF,TGTGCCAGTAGTGGAGAAAAGCTAGCGGGGGGATTGGGAGATACGCAGTATTTT
TRBJ2-2,TRBV5-1,.,TRBD1,CASSKGQGITGELFF,TGCGCCAGCAGCAAAGGACAGGGGATTACCGGGGAGCTGTTTTTT
TRBJ2-5,TRBV9,.,TRBD1,CASSARQGMKETQYF,TGTGCCAGCAGCGCCAGACAGGGAATGAAAGAGACCCAGTACTTC
TRBJ1-4,TRBV5-1,.,TRBD1,CASSLLPGQGNEKLFF,TGCGCCAGCAGCTTACTTCCGGGACAGGGTAATGAAAAACTGTTTTTT
TRBJ2-2,TRBV7-7,.,TRBD1,CASSPRTGGSTGELFF,TGTGCCAGCAGCCCCCGGACAGGGGGTAGCACCGGGGAGCTGTTTTTT
TRBJ2-5,TRBV4-1,.,.,CASSSRGSRETQYF,TGCGCCAGCAGCTCGAGGGGGTCCCGGGAGACCCAGTACTTC
TRBJ1-6,TRBV9,.,.,CASSVDAGSYNSPLHF,TGTGCCAGCAGCGTAGATGCAGGCTCCTATAATTCACCCCTCCACTTT
TRBJ2-7,TRBV2,.,.,CASRDFLPPSSYEQYF,TGTGCCAGCAGGGACTTTCTACCGCCTAGCTCCTACGAGCAGTACTTC
TRBJ1-2,TRBV29-1,.,.,CSVEGQSYGYTF,TGCAGCGTTGAAGGTCAGTCCTATGGCTACACCTTC
TRBJ2-7,TRBV7-9,.,TRBD2,CASVSGESSYEQYF,TGTGCCAGCGTAAGCGGGGAGAGCTCCTACGAGCAGTACTTC
TRBJ1-1,TRBV5-1,.,.,CASSLQGTFMNTEAFF,TGCGCCAGCAGCTTGCAGGGGACGTTCATGAACACTGAAGCTTTCTTT
TRBJ1-6,TRBV19,.,.,CASTEDVRSPLHF,TGTGCCAGTACCGAGGATGTTCGTTCACCCCTCCACTTT
TRBJ2-1,TRBV18,.,TRBD1,CASSLRTGDNEQFF,TGTGCCAGCTCACTCCGGACAGGGGACAATGAGCAGTTCTTC
TRBJ2-7,TRBV2,.,TRBD2,CASTKGGDGYEQYF,TGTGCCAGCACCAAGGGAGGGGACGGCTACGAGCAGTACTTC
TRBJ2-2,TRBV7-8,.,TRBD1,CASSLLQGYTGELFF,TGTGCCAGCAGCTTACTACAGGGGTACACCGGGGAGCTGTTTTTT
TRBJ2-5,TRBV18,.,.,CASSPTDRQETQYF,TGTGCCAGCTCACCAACCGACAGGCAAGAGACCCAGTACTTC
TRBJ1-6,TRBV2,.,.,CASSDNPRAGSPLHF,TGTGCCAGCAGTGACAATCCCAGGGCAGGATCACCCCTCCACTTT